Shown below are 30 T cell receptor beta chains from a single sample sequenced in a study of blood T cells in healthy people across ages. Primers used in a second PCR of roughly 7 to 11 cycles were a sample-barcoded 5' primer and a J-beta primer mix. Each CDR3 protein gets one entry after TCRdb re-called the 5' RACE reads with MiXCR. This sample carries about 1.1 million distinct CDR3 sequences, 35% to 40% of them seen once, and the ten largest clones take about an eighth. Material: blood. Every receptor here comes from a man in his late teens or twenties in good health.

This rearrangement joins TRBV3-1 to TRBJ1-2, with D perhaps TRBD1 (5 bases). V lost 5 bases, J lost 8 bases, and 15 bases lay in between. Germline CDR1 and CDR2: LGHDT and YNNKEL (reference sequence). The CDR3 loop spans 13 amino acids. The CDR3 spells CASSVSGSRGYTF. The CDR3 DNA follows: TGTGCCAGCAGCGTGTCAGGGTCTAGAGGCTACACCTTC.

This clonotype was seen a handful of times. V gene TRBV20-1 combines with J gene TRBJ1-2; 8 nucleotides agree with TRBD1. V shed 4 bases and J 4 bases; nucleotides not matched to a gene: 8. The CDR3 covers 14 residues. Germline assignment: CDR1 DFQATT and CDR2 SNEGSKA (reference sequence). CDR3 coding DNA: TGCAGTGCTACCGAGACAGGGGTGGGCTATGGCTACACCTTC. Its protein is CSATETGVGYGYTF.

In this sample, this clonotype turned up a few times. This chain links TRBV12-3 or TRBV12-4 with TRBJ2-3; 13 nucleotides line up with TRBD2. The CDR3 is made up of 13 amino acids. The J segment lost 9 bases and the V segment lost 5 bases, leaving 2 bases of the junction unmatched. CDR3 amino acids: CASSTGLAGTQYF. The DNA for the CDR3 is TGTGCCAGCAGTACGGGACTAGCGGGGACGCAGTATTTT.

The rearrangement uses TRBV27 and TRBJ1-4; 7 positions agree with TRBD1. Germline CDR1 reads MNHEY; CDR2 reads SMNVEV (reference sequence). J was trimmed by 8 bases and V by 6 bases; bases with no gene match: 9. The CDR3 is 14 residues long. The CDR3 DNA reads TGTGCCAGCAGCAAAACCAGGGGGGACGAAAAACTGTTTTTT. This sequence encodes CASSKTRGDEKLFF.

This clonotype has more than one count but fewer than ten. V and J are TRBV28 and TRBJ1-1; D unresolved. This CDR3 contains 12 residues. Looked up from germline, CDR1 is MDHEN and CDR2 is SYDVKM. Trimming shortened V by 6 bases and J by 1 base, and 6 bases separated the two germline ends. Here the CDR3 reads CASRNRNTEAFF. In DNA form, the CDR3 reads TGTGCCAGCAGGAACAGGAACACTGAAGCTTTCTTT.

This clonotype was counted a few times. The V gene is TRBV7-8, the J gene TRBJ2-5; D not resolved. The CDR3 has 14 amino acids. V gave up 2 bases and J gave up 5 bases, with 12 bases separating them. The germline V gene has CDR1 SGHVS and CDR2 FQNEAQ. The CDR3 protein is CASSLKRPYETQYF. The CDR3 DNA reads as TGTGCCAGCAGCTTAAAACGCCCCTATGAGACCCAGTACTTC. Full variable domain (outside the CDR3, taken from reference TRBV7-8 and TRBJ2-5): GAGVSQSPRYKVAKRGQDVALRCDPISGHVSLFWYQQALGQGPEFLTYFQNEAQLDKSGLPSDRFFAERPEGSVSTLKIQRTQQEDSAVYLCASSLKRPYETQYFGPGTRLLVL.

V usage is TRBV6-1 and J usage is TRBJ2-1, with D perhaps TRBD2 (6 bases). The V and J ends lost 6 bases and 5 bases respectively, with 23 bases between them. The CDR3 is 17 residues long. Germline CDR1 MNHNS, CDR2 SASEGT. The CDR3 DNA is TGTGCCAGCAGCTCGTCTGATGGAGGGGACGTTGACAATGAGCAGTTCTTC. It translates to CASSSSDGGDVDNEQFF.

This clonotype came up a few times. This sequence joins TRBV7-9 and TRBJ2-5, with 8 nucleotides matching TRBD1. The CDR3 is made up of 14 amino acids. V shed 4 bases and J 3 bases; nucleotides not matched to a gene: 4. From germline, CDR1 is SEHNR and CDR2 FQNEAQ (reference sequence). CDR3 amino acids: CASSSTDREETQYF. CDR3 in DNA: TGTGCCAGCAGCTCAACGGACAGGGAAGAGACCCAGTACTTC.

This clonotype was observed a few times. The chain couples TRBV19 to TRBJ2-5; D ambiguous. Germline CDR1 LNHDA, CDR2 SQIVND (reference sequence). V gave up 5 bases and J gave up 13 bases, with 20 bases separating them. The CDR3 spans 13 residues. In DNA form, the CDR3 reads TGTGCCAGTAGTTTTACAGTCGACGGGCCGGGGTACTTC. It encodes CASSFTVDGPGYF. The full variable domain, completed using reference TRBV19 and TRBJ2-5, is DGGITQSPKYLFRKEGQNVTLSCEQNLNHDAMYWYRQDPGQGLRLIYYSQIVNDFQKGDIAEGYSVSREKKESFPLTVTSAQKNPTAFYLCASSFTVDGPGYFGPGTRLLVL.

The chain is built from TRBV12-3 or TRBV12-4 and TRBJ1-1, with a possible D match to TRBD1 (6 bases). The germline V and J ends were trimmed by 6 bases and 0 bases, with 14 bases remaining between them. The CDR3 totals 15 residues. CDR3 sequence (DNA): TGTGCCAGCAGAGGGGGGGCCCTTATGAACACTGAAGCTTTCTTT. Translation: CASRGGALMNTEAFF.

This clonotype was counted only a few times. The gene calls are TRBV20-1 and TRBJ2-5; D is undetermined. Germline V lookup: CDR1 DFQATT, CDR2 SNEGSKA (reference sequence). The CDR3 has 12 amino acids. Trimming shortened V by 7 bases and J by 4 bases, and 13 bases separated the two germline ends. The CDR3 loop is CSGMWVGETQYF. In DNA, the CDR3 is TGCAGTGGGATGTGGGTTGGAGAGACCCAGTACTTC.

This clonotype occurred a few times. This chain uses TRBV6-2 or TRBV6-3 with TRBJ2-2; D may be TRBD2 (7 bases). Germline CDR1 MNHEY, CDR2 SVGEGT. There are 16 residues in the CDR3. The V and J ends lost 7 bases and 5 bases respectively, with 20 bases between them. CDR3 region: CASILRGGASTGELFF. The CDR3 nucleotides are TGTGCCAGCATCCTAAGAGGGGGGGCCTCTACCGGGGAGCTGTTTTTT.

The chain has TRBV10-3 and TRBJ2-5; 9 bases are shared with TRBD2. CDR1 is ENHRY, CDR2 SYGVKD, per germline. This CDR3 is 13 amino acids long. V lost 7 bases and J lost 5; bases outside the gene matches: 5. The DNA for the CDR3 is TGTGCCATCACTCCTCTAGCGGGGGAGACCCAGTACTTC. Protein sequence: CAITPLAGETQYF.

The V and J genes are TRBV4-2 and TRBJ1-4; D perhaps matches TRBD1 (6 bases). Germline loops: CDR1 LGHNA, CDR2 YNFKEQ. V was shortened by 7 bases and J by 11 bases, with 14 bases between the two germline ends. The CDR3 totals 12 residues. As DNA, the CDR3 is TGTGCCAGCAATCAGGGGATTGAGAAACTGTTTTTT. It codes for CASNQGIEKLFF.

CDR3 DNA sequence: TGCAGTGCGGGACCGAGTAATGAAAAACTGTTTTTT. Encoded protein: CSAGPSNEKLFF. This chain links TRBV20-1 with TRBJ1-4, with D perhaps TRBD1 (5 bases). The CDR3 covers 12 residues. Trimming removed 6 bases from V and 4 bases from J, with 9 bases in between. Germline V gene sequence: CDR1 DFQATT, CDR2 SNEGSKA (reference sequence).

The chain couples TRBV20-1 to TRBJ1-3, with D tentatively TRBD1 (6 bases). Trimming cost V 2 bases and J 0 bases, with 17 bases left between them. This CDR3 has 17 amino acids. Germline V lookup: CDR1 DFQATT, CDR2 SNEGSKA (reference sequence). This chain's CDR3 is CSARSPGQPISGNTIYF. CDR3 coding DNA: TGCAGTGCTAGAAGTCCAGGACAGCCGATCTCTGGAAACACCATATATTTT.

CDR3 sequence: CASSFQSAYEAFF. The DNA of the CDR3 is TGTGCCAGCAGCTTTCAATCGGCCTATGAAGCTTTCTTT. The chain recombines TRBV7-2 with TRBJ1-1; no firm D call. V was shortened by 3 bases and J by 7 bases, with 12 bases between the two germline ends. The CDR3 extends over 13 amino acids. Germline V gene sequence: CDR1 SGHTA, CDR2 FQGNSA.

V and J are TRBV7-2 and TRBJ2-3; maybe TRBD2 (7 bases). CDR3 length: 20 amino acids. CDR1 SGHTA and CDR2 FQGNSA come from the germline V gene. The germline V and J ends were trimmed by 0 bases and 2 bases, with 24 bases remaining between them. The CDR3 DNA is TGTGCCAGCAGCTTAGCGCTTCTAATGAGGGGGGGGCTATACACAGATACGCAGTATTTT. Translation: CASSLALLMRGGLYTDTQYF.

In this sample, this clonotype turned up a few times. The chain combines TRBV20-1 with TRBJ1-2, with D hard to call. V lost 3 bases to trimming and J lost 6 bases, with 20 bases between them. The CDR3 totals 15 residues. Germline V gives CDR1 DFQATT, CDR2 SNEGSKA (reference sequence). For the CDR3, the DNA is TGCAGTGCTAGCGTAAGGACTTTGTCCAATGATGGCTACACCTTC. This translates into CSASVRTLSNDGYTF.

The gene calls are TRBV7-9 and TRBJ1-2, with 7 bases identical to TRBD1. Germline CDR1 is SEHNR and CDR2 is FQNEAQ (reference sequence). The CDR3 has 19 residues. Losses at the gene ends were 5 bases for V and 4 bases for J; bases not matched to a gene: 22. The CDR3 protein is CASSPASGERDRLRYGYTF. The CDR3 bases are TGTGCCAGCAGCCCCGCCTCCGGGGAGAGGGACAGACTCCGCTATGGCTACACCTTC.

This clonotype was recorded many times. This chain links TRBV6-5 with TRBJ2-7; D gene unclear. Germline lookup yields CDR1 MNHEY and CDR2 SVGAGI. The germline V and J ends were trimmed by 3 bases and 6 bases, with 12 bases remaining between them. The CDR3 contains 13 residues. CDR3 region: CASSYSAAGEQYF. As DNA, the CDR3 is TGTGCCAGCAGTTATTCGGCGGCTGGCGAGCAGTACTTC.

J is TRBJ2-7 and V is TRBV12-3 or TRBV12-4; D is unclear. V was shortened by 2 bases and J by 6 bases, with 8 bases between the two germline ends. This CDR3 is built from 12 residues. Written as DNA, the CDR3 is TGTGCCAGCAGTTTAATGGGATCCGAGCAGTACTTC. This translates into CASSLMGSEQYF.

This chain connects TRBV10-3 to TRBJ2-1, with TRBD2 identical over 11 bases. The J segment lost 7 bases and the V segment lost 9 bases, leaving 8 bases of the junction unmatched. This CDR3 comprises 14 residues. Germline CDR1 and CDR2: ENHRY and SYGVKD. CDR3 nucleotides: TGTGCCATAGCCCGACTAGCGGGGAAAAATGAGCAGTTCTTC. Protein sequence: CAIARLAGKNEQFF.

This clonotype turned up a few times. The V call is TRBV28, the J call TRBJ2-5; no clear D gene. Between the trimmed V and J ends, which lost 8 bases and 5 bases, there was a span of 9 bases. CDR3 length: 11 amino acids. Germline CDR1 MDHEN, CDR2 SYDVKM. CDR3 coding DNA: TGTGCCAGCGGAAGACTGGAGACCCAGTACTTC. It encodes CASGRLETQYF.

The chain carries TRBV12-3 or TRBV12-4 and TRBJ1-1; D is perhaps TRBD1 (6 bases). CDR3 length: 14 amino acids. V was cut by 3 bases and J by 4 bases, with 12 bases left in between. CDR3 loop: CASSLDSASTEAFF. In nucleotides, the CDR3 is TGTGCCAGCAGTTTGGACAGCGCAAGCACTGAAGCTTTCTTT.

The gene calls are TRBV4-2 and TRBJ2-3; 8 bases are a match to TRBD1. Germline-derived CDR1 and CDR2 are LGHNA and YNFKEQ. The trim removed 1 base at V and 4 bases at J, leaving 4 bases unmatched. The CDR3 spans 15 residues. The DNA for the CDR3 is TGTGCCAGCAGCCAAGTTGACAGGGGTGCAGATACGCAGTATTTT. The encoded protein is CASSQVDRGADTQYF.

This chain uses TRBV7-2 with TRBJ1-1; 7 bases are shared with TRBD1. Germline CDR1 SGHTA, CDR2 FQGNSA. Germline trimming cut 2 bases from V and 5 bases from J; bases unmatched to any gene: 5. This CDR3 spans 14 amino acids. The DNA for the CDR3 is TGTGCCAGCAGCTTACCGGGACAGAGGACTGAAGCTTTCTTT. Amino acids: CASSLPGQRTEAFF.

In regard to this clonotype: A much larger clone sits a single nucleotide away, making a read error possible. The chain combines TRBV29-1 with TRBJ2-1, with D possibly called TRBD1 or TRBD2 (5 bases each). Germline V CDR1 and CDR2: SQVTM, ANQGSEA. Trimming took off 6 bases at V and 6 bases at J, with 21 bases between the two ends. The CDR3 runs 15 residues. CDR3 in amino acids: CSVRTRLRGCNEQFF. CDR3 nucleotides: TGCAGCGTCCGGACCCGTCTCCGGGGCTGCAATGAGCAGTTCTTC.

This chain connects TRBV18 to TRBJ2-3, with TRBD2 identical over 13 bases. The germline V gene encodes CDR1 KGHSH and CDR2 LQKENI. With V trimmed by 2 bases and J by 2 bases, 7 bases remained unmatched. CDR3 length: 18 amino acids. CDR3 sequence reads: CASSPRLAGGPATDTQYF. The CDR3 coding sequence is TGTGCCAGCTCACCAAGACTAGCGGGGGGACCAGCCACAGATACGCAGTATTTT.

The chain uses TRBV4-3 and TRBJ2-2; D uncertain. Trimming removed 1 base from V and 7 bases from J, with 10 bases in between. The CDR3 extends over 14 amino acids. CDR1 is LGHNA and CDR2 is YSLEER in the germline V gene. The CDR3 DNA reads TGCGCCAGCAGCCAAGCGGCTCGGTTCGGGGAGCTGTTTTTT. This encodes CASSQAARFGELFF.